Below, 7 T cell receptor beta chains from the same sample are listed, as sequenced in a study of OX40 agonist ivuxolimab in advanced cancers. The library was produced with the immunoSEQ multiplex PCR assay. The immuneACCESS repertoire file appears here via TCRdb, limited to in-frame rearrangements. These files lack a portion of the clones; in checked studies, under half of the deficit traces to unresolved V genes, and the cause of the others is not known. The sample table lists over 55,000 clones, roughly 90% of them with a count of one. Of the sample, approximately 0.55% falls within the top ten clones. The sample in question was CD4+ or CD8+ T cells sorted from blood, obtained in a trial of the OX40 agonist ivuxolimab. These receptors came from an adult with an advanced solid tumor such as melanoma, head and neck, liver or kidney cancer.

The genes are TRBV5-1 and TRBJ2-7; 12 bases match TRBD1. The CDR3 has 17 amino acids. V was pared by 0 bases and J by 5 bases, with 9 bases of the junction left unmatched. Germline loops: CDR1 SGHRS, CDR2 YFSETQ. The CDR3 sequence is CASSLGGGGTGGHEQYF. CDR3 sequence (DNA): TGCGCCAGCAGCTTGGGTGGAGGCGGGACAGGGGGCCACGAGCAGTACTTC. Variable domain in full (rest from reference TRBV5-1 and TRBJ2-7): KAGVTQTPRYLIKTRGQQVTLSCSPISGHRSVSWYQQTPGQGLQFLFEYFSETQRNKGNFPGRFSGRQFSNSRSEMNVSTLELGDSALYLCASSLGGGGTGGHEQYFGPGTRLTVT.

The gene calls are TRBV9 and TRBJ2-2; D unresolved. Per germline, CDR1 SGDLS and CDR2 YYNGEE. V lost 3 bases, J lost 5 bases, and 20 bases lay in between. The CDR3 is 17 residues long. The CDR3 loop is CASSDPPGPHITGELFF. In nucleotides, the CDR3 is TGTGCCAGCAGCGACCCGCCCGGGCCACATATAACCGGGGAGCTGTTTTTT.

The chain uses TRBV1 and TRBJ2-2; TRBD2 is the table's D call, not checked against the DNA. TRBV1 is designated a pseudogene. The CDR3 totals 13 residues. In DNA, the CDR3 is TGCACCAGCAGGACCCGGGACACCGGGGAGCTGTTTTTT. Its protein is CTSRTRDTGELFF.

The chain combines TRBV18 with TRBJ1-1; unclear D gene. Germline CDR1 KGHSH, CDR2 LQKENI. V was trimmed by 2 bases and J by 1 base, leaving 8 bases between them. The CDR3 consists of 14 residues. The CDR3 nucleotides read TGTGCCAGCTCACCATCCCGGCGGAACACTGAAGCTTTCTTT. It encodes CASSPSRRNTEAFF.

This clone has only a few counts. V is TRBV9 and J is TRBJ1-5, with no clear D. This CDR3 has 13 amino acids. Trimming pared 0 bases from V and 7 bases from J, leaving 8 bases between. The germline V gene encodes CDR1 SGDLS and CDR2 YYNGEE. CDR3 sequence: CASSVDWAQPQHF. CDR3 bases: TGTGCCAGCAGCGTAGATTGGGCCCAGCCCCAGCATTTT. Based on the CDR3 plus reference TRBV9 and TRBJ1-5, the full variable domain is DSGVTQTPKHLITATGQRVTLRCSPRSGDLSVYWYQQSLDQGLQFLIQYYNGEERAKGNILERFSAQQFPDLHSELNLSSLELGDSALYFCASSVDWAQPQHFGDGTRLSIL.

V and J are TRBV5-1 and TRBJ2-1, with 7 bases that match TRBD1. The CDR3 is 16 residues long. Germline V gene lookup returns CDR1 SGHRS and CDR2 YFSETQ. V was pared by 3 bases and J by 1 base, with 7 bases of the junction left unmatched. This chain's CDR3 is CASSSDGQASYNEQFF. The CDR3, as DNA: TGCGCCAGCAGCTCCGACGGACAGGCTTCCTACAATGAGCAGTTCTTC.

The chain links TRBV2 to TRBJ2-5; perhaps D is TRBD1 or TRBD2 (7 bases each). CDR3 length: 15 amino acids. CDR1 is SNHLY, CDR2 FYNNEI, per germline. V lost 4 bases, J lost 4 bases, and 16 bases lay in between. CDR3 DNA sequence: TGTGCCAGCAGTGTATCAGGGAGGGGGCGAGAGACCCAGTACTTC. Its protein product is CASSVSGRGRETQYF.